One and the same sample provided the 25 T cell receptor beta chains below, sequenced in a study of PD-L1 blockade in urothelial cancer. The sample's time point: peripheral blood 6 weeks after treatment start. Measured with immunoSEQ multiplex PCR; TCRdb has only the in-frame clones, and not every one. The sample holds approximately 83,000 clones, 70% to 90% seen once. The sequencing here drew on PBMCs, taken around atezolizumab (anti-PD-L1) treatment. The receptors were gathered from a man between 70 and 80 years old with urothelial cancer.

The rearrangement joins TRBV9 to TRBJ1-2; maybe TRBD1 (6 bases). V lost 4 bases and J 2 bases, leaving 18 bases between the germline ends. Germline V gene sequence: CDR1 SGDLS, CDR2 YYNGEE. The CDR3 spans 16 residues. CDR3 protein: CASSPWDTGWNYGYTF. CDR3 coding DNA: TGTGCCAGCAGCCCTTGGGACACCGGATGGAACTATGGCTACACCTTC.

The chain carries TRBV6-5 and TRBJ2-7; TRBD2 matches at 9 bases. From germline, CDR1 is MNHEY and CDR2 SVGAGI. The V segment lost 0 bases and the J segment 4 bases; nucleotides outside the gene matches: 4. The CDR3 spans 15 residues. DNA for the CDR3: TGTGCCAGCAGTTACTCGCCCCTAGCGGGGTACGAGCAGTACTTC. Amino acid sequence: CASSYSPLAGYEQYF.

This chain links TRBV6-1 with TRBJ1-2; 10 nucleotides line up with TRBD1. V lost 6 bases and J lost 4; bases outside the gene matches: 2. This CDR3 has 13 amino acids. CDR1 and CDR2 from the germline V gene are MNHNS and SASEGT. DNA of the CDR3: TGTGCCAGCAGCGGGGACAGGGGCTATGGCTACACCTTC. The encoded protein is CASSGDRGYGYTF.

The V and J genes are TRBV5-1 and TRBJ2-3, with 8 positions matching TRBD2. The CDR3 has 14 residues. Germline CDR1 and CDR2: SGHRS and YFSETQ. Trimming took 0 bases from V and 6 from J; bases not matched to a gene: 3. DNA of the CDR3: TGCGCCAGCAGCTTGGAGGGACTAGGGGATACGCAGTATTTT. Translation gives CASSLEGLGDTQYF.

The V and J genes are TRBV9 and TRBJ2-1, with D uncertain. Trimming stripped 0 bases from V and 4 bases from J, with 8 bases between. Germline V gene sequence: CDR1 SGDLS, CDR2 YYNGEE. The CDR3 runs 14 residues. The chain's CDR3 is CASSVDYGYNEQFF. CDR3 sequence (DNA): TGTGCCAGCAGCGTAGACTATGGGTACAATGAGCAGTTCTTC.

The rearrangement joins TRBV2 to TRBJ1-2; 7 bases line up with TRBD1. The CDR3 is 12 residues long. Germline CDR1 is SNHLY and CDR2 is FYNNEI. V lost 11 bases, J lost 6 bases, and 9 bases stayed unmatched. The CDR3 DNA follows: TGTGCCGGGTCGGGACAGCTTGATGGCTACACCTTC. Amino acids: CAGSGQLDGYTF.

The chain has TRBV7-9 and TRBJ1-1; D may be TRBD1 (6 bases). The CDR3 runs to 16 residues. V dropped 3 bases and J dropped 0 bases, with 14 bases sitting between them. The germline CDR1 and CDR2 sequences are SEHNR and FQNEAQ (reference sequence). Here the CDR3 reads CASSLSPDRLNTEAFF. In DNA form, the CDR3 reads TGTGCCAGCAGCTTGTCCCCCGACAGGCTGAACACTGAAGCTTTCTTT.

This clone was detected only a few times. The rearrangement joins TRBV29-1 to TRBJ1-1; D remains unclear. V lost 8 bases and J lost 8, with 6 bases in between. The germline CDR1 and CDR2 sequences are SQVTM and ANQGSEA. This CDR3 region has 8 residues. Written as DNA, the CDR3 is TGCAGCTCGGAGGAAGCTTTCTTT. Residues: CSSEEAFF.

The chain recombines TRBV5-4 with TRBJ2-5; 7 bases align to TRBD1. The CDR3 runs to 16 residues. After removal of 0 bases from V and 5 bases from J, the junction contained 10 bases not matched to a gene. Germline V gene data show CDR1 as SGHNT and CDR2 as YYREEE (reference sequence). This CDR3 reads CASSLGSAQGRETQYF. CDR3 bases: TGTGCCAGCAGCTTGGGCTCGGCACAGGGGCGGGAGACCCAGTACTTC.

The chain employs TRBV27 and TRBJ1-1; D is unresolved. Germline V CDR1 and CDR2: MNHEY, SMNVEV (reference sequence). V shed 6 bases and J shed 4 bases, with 15 bases lying between them. The CDR3 runs 14 residues. CDR3 protein: CASSLNGVTTEAFF. The CDR3 nucleotides are TGTGCCAGCAGCCTAAACGGGGTGACCACTGAAGCTTTCTTT.

V usage is TRBV5-4 and J usage is TRBJ2-2, with a weak D call TRBD2 (7 bases). CDR1 is SGHNT, CDR2 YYREEE, per germline (reference sequence). The V gene lost 5 bases and the J gene lost 1 base, with 12 bases spanning the gap. The CDR3 sequence is 15 residues long. The CDR3 reads CASRPGGLNTGELFF. CDR3 sequence (DNA): TGTGCCAGCAGACCCGGGGGGCTGAACACCGGGGAGCTGTTTTTT.

The chain carries TRBV7-2 and TRBJ1-1; D remains unclear. The length of the CDR3 is 12 residues. Trimming took 4 bases from V and 6 from J, leaving 9 bases between them. CDR1 and CDR2 (germline): SGHTA, FQGNSA. This CDR3 is CASSSSFPEAFF. The CDR3 DNA reads TGTGCCAGCAGCTCCTCTTTTCCTGAAGCTTTCTTT.

The gene calls are TRBV7-8 and TRBJ2-7, with D perhaps TRBD2 (6 bases). The V gene lost 5 bases and the J gene lost 1 base, with 9 bases spanning the gap. From germline, CDR1 is SGHVS and CDR2 FQNEAQ. The CDR3 totals 13 residues. The CDR3 here is CASSQGLSYEQYF. CDR3 in DNA: TGTGCCAGCAGCCAGGGACTTTCCTACGAGCAGTACTTC.

The chain employs TRBV2 and TRBJ1-4, with TRBD1 matching over 8 bases. Trimming removed 2 bases from V and 7 bases from J; junction bases left unmatched: 3. Germline CDR1 and CDR2: SNHLY and FYNNEI. The CDR3 extends over 14 amino acids. In nucleotides, the CDR3 is TGTGCCAGCAGTGAACAGGGGGCGAGTGAAAAACTGTTTTTT. It yields the protein CASSEQGASEKLFF.

The chain carries TRBV7-9 and TRBJ2-7; D is possibly TRBD1 (6 bases). Germline loops: CDR1 SEHNR, CDR2 FQNEAQ (reference sequence). The CDR3 loop spans 14 amino acids. The V end lost 5 bases, the J end lost 5 bases, and 16 bases lay between the germline ends. This CDR3 reads CASSPPRGQDEQYF. The CDR3 bases are TGTGCCAGCAGCCCCCCCAGGGGTCAGGACGAGCAGTACTTC.

This clone was seen once. The gene calls are TRBV4-1 and TRBJ2-3; weak D call: TRBD2 (5 bases). Germline lookup yields CDR1 MGHRA and CDR2 YSYEKL. The length of the CDR3 is 16 residues. V lost 3 bases, J lost 6 bases, and 19 bases lay in between. For the CDR3, the DNA is TGCGCCAGCAGCCAGGTCAGCAGCGGTCAAGGGGATACGCAGTATTTT. Its protein product is CASSQVSSGQGDTQYF.

This chain joins TRBV11-2 and TRBJ2-1; TRBD2 matches at 13 bases. Germline loops: CDR1 SGHAT, CDR2 FQNNGV. This CDR3 comprises 18 residues. With V trimmed by 5 bases and J by 5 bases, 12 bases remained unmatched. CDR3 amino acids: CASSLLVGLAGDNNEQFF. The CDR3, as DNA: TGTGCCAGCAGCCTGCTTGTAGGACTAGCGGGGGACAACAATGAGCAGTTCTTC.

This sequence joins TRBV19 and TRBJ2-1, with TRBD1 identical over 9 bases. The CDR3 consists of 16 residues. V lost 5 bases, J lost 4 bases, and 9 bases stayed unmatched. The germline V gene has CDR1 LNHDA and CDR2 SQIVND (reference sequence). CDR3 sequence (DNA): TGTGCCAGTAGTCCCCTCGGGACAGGGTTTTACAATGAGCAGTTCTTC. Translating gives CASSPLGTGFYNEQFF.

The rearrangement links TRBV19 to TRBJ1-5, with D tentatively TRBD1 (6 bases). V lost 4 bases, J lost 6 bases, and 22 bases lay in between. Germline V gives CDR1 LNHDA, CDR2 SQIVND (reference sequence). This CDR3 region has 17 residues. CDR3 loop: CASSTTYGGGPGQPQHF. In DNA form, the CDR3 reads TGTGCCAGTAGTACTACCTATGGGGGGGGCCCGGGTCAGCCCCAGCATTTT.

The table lists this clone with a count of one. The chain employs TRBV27 and TRBJ1-2, with a weak D call TRBD1 (5 bases). Germline CDR1 is MNHEY and CDR2 is SMNVEV (reference sequence). CDR3 length: 13 residues. V lost 3 bases, J lost 8 bases, and 13 bases lay in between. The chain's CDR3 is CASSFGQGKGYTF. The CDR3, as DNA: TGTGCCAGCAGTTTCGGCCAGGGTAAAGGCTACACCTTC.

The chain joins TRBV6-6 to TRBJ1-2, with 9 bases identical to TRBD1. CDR3 length equals 13 residues. J gave up 5 bases and V 7 bases, and 5 bases lay outside the gene matches. Germline V gives CDR1 MNHNY, CDR2 SVGAGI (reference sequence). The CDR3 nucleotides read TGTGCCAGCATCCGGGGGACAGGGTATGGCTACACCTTC. Translated, it gives CASIRGTGYGYTF.

This chain uses TRBV7-9 with TRBJ2-1; 8 nucleotides agree with TRBD2. This CDR3 is built from 14 residues. Germline V gene data show CDR1 as SEHNR and CDR2 as FQNEAQ (reference sequence). The V and J ends lost 0 bases and 7 bases, in that order; junction bases with no gene match: 2. CDR3 nucleotide sequence: TGTGCCAGCAGCTTAGCGCGGGGGGAGAATGAGCAGTTCTTC. Translation gives CASSLARGENEQFF.

The chain recombines TRBV7-7 with TRBJ2-3; the D gene is possibly TRBD2 (7 bases). CDR3 size: 14 residues. V lost 5 bases and J lost 6, with 15 bases in between. The germline CDR1 and CDR2 sequences are SSHAT and FNYEAQ (reference sequence). In DNA form, the CDR3 reads TGTGCCAGCAGCCGGGGGGCGGGGTGGGATACGCAGTATTTT. Translation gives CASSRGAGWDTQYF.

The chain links TRBV30 to TRBJ2-1, with 15 bases lining up with TRBD2. Germline V lookup: CDR1 GTSNPN, CDR2 SVGIG (reference sequence). With V trimmed by 5 bases and J by 0 bases, 14 bases remained unmatched. The CDR3 has 20 amino acids. The CDR3 protein is CAWLSGTSGGPLSSYNEQFF. The CDR3 coding sequence is TGTGCCTGGTTAAGCGGGACTAGCGGGGGGCCTCTCAGCTCCTACAATGAGCAGTTCTTC.

The J gene is TRBJ2-1, the V gene TRBV5-5; TRBD2 agrees at 10 bases. Unmatched junction bases numbered 13, after V lost 0 bases and J lost 7 bases. In germline, CDR1 is SGHKS, CDR2 YYEKEE (reference sequence). This CDR3 contains 18 residues. CDR3 bases: TGTGCCAGCAGCTTGGGGGACCTTCTTAGCGGGAGGACTAATGAGCAGTTCTTC. Translating gives CASSLGDLLSGRTNEQFF.